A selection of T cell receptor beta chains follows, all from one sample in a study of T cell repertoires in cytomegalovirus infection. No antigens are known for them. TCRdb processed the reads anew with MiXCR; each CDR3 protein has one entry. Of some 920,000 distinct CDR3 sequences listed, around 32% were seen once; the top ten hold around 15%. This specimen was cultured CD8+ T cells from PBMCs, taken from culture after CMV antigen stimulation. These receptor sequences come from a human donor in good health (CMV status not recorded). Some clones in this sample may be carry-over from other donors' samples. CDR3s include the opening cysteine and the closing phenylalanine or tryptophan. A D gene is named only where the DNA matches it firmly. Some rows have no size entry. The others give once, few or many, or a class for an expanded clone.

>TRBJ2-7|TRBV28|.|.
TGTGCCAGCAGCCGAACTGGCGGGGACCTATCCTACGAGCAGTACTTC
CASSRTGGDLSYEQYF
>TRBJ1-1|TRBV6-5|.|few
TGTGCCAGCAGTTACGAGACAGGGAACACTGAAGCTTTCTTT
CASSYETGNTEAFF
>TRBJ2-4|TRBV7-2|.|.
TGTGGCAGCAGCTTACCCGGGACAACTATAGCCAAAAACATTCAGTACTTC
CGSSLPGTTIAKNIQYF
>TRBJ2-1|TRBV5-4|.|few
TGTGCCAGCAGTTACGGCAGGGATGAGCAGTTCTTC
CASSYGRDEQFF
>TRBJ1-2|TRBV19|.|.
TGTGCCAGTAGTACCCGGGAAAGTCGGACAAACTATGGCTACACCTTC
CASSTRESRTNYGYTF
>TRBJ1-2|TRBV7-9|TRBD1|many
TGTGCCAGCAGCCGCGAAAGCACAGGGGGCTACCTAGGCTACACCTTC
CASSRESTGGYLGYTF
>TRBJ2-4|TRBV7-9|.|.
TGTGCCAGCAGCTTAGGGCCCTCCAAAAACATTCAGTACTTC
CASSLGPSKNIQYF
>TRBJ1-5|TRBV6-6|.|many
TGTGCCAGCAGTTACTCTTCAGACAGTACCAGCAATCAGCCCCAGCATTTT
CASSYSSDSTSNQPQHF
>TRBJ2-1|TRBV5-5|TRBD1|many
TGTGCCAGCAGGGGGGCCGGAGGGACAGGGATTTCCTACAATGAGCAGTTCTTC
CASRGAGGTGISYNEQFF
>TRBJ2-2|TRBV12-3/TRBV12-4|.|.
TGTGCCAGCAGTTTAATTTTCAGCACCGGGGAGCTGTTTTTT
CASSLIFSTGELFF
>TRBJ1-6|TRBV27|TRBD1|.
TGTGCCAGCAGTGGCGGGACAGCCTATAATTCACCCCTCCACTTT
CASSGGTAYNSPLHF
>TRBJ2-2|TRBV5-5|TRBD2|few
TGTGCCAGCAGCTCAGGGACTAGCGGGTTCCTACCGCGGGGCACCGGGGAGCTGTTTTTT
CASSSGTSGFLPRGTGELFF
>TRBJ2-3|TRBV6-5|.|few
TGTGCCAGCAGTTACTCGTCCGCCCCCACAGATACGCAGTATTTT
CASSYSSAPTDTQYF
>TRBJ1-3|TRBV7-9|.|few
TGTGCCAGCAGCTTCGTAGAACGACAGTTCTCTGGAAACACCATATATTTT
CASSFVERQFSGNTIYF